The 4 T cell receptor beta chains in this list originate from one sample, sequenced in a study of blood T cell repertoires in COVID-19. Sequencing was performed with immunoSEQ multiplex PCR; in TCRdb, only in-frame clones are kept and a portion is missing. Of 260,000 or so clones listed, roughly 85% are singletons. Specimen: PBMCs or T cells enriched from blood (not recorded which). Source of these receptors: a woman aged 50 to 65 who had recovered from COVID-19.

The chain couples TRBV6-5 to TRBJ1-5; TRBD1 is a possible D gene (5 bases). CDR1 and CDR2 (germline): MNHEY, SVGAGI. V was trimmed by 6 bases and J by 1 base, leaving 10 bases between them. The length of the CDR3 is 14 residues. CDR3 sequence (DNA): TGTGCCAGCAGAGACGGGGGGAGCAATCAGCCCCAGCATTTT. It specifies CASRDGGSNQPQHF.

The chain is built from TRBV7-9 and TRBJ1-4, with unresolved D. Between the trimmed V and J ends, which lost 2 bases and 4 bases, there was a span of 8 bases. Germline V lookup: CDR1 SEHNR, CDR2 FQNEAQ (reference sequence). The CDR3 is 14 amino acids. CDR3 in DNA: TGTGCCAGCAGCTTAAACGGGTTTAATGAAAAACTGTTTTTT. Translating gives CASSLNGFNEKLFF.

The chain links TRBV29-1 to TRBJ1-1; D gene ambiguous. This CDR3 contains 11 residues. Germline lookup yields CDR1 SQVTM and CDR2 ANQGSEA. Trimming took off 4 bases at V and 4 bases at J, with 7 bases between the two ends. CDR3 nucleotides: TGCAGCGTTGCCGGGAGCACTGAAGCTTTCTTT. Translated: CSVAGSTEAFF.

This chain uses TRBV7-7 with TRBJ2-5, with TRBD1 matching over 11 bases. The V gene's germline CDR1 is SSHAT and CDR2 FNYEAQ (reference sequence). The CDR3 runs to 15 residues. The J segment lost 4 bases and the V segment lost 4 bases, leaving 5 bases of the junction unmatched. CDR3 nucleotides: TGTGCCAGCAGCTGGACGGGGACAGGGGGAGAGACCCAGTACTTC. Protein sequence: CASSWTGTGGETQYF.